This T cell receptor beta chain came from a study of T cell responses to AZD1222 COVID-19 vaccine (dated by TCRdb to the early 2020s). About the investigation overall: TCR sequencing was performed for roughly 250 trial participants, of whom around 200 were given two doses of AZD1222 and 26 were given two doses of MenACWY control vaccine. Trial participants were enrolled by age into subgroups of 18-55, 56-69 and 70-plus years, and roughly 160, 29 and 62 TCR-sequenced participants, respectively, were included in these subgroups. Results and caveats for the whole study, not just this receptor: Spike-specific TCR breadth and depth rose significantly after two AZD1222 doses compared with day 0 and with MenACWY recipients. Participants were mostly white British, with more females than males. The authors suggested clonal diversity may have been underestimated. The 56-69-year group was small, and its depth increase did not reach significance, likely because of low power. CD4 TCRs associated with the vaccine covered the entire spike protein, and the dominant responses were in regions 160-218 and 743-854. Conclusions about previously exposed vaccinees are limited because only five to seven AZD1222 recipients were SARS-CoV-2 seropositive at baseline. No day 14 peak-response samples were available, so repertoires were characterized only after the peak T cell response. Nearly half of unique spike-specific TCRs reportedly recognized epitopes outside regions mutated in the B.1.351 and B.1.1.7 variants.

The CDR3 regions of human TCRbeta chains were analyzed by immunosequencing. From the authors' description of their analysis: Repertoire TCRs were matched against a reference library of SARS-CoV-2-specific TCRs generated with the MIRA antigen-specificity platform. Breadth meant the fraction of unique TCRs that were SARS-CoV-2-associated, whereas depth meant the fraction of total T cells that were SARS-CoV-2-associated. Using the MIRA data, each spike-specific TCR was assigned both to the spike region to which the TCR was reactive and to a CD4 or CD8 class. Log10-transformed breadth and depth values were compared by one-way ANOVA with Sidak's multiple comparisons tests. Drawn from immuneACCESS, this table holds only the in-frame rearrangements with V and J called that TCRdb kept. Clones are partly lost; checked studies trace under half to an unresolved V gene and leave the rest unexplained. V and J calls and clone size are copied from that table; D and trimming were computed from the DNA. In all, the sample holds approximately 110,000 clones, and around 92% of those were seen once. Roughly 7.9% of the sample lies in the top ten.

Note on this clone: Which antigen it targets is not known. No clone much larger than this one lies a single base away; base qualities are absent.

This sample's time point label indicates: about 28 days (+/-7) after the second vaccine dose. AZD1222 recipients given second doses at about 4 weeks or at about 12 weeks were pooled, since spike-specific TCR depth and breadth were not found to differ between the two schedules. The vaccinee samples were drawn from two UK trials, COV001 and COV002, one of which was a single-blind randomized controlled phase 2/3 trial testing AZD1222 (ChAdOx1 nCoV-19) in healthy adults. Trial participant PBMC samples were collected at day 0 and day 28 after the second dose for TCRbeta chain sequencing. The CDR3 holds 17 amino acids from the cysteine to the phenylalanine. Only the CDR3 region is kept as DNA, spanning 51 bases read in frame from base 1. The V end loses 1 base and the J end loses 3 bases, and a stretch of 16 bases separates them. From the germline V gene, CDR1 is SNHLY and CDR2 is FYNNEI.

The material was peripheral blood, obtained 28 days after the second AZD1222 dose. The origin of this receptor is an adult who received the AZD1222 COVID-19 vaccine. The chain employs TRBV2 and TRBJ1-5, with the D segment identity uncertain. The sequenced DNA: TGTGCCAGCAGTGAAGGGATGGGGAGCAACCCCAATCAGCCCCAGCATTTT. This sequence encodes CASSEGMGSNPNQPQHF.